The rows below give T cell receptor beta chains drawn from one sample of a study of T-cell memory formation after mild COVID-19. TCRdb re-called the 5' RACE reads through MiXCR, storing one row per CDR3 protein. The profile shows roughly 190,000 distinct CDR3 sequences, more than 9% of them singletons. The source material was PBMCs or a T cell subset sorted from them (not recorded which). Source of these receptors: a man between 18 and 35 years old who had mild COVID-19 (a few samples of this study predate the infection). Cell type and time point are not known. Both conserved end residues are part of each CDR3. D genes are given only for firm matches. The size field is filled for only some rows; it gives once, few, many or a size class.

D: -
J: TRBJ1-6
size: few
V: TRBV5-1
DNA: TGCGCCAGCAGCTTGGCGGTGTCCAGGAATTCACCCCTCCACTTT
CDR3: CASSLAVSRNSPLHF

D: -
J: TRBJ1-1
size: few
V: TRBV6-2/TRBV6-3
DNA: TGTGCCAGCTCCTATGGGGGAGGAGGGAACACTGAAGCTTTCTTT
CDR3: CASSYGGGGNTEAFF

D: -
J: TRBJ2-2
size: -
V: TRBV5-1
DNA: TGCGCCAGCAGCGCACAGGGCCCCGGGGAGCTGTTTTTT
CDR3: CASSAQGPGELFF

D: -
J: TRBJ2-5
size: -
V: TRBV10-3
DNA: TGTGCCATCAGAGCGATGGCAGGGGAGACCCAGTACTTC
CDR3: CAIRAMAGETQYF

D: -
J: TRBJ1-1
size: -
V: TRBV6-5
DNA: TGTGCCAGCAGTTTTAAACAAAACACTGAAGCTTTCTTT
CDR3: CASSFKQNTEAFF

D: -
J: TRBJ2-5
size: -
V: TRBV3-1
DNA: TGTGCCAGCAGCCTAGACTCAGGGGAGACCCAGTACTTC
CDR3: CASSLDSGETQYF

D: TRBD1
J: TRBJ1-2
size: few
V: TRBV12-3/TRBV12-4
DNA: TGTGCCAGCAGAACCGACAGGGGGCTAAATGGCTACACCTTC
CDR3: CASRTDRGLNGYTF

D: -
J: TRBJ1-4
size: -
V: TRBV6-2/TRBV6-3
DNA: TGTGCCAGCAGTTGGTCCGGCTCGCTGTTTTTT
CDR3: CASSWSGSLFF

D: -
J: TRBJ2-2
size: -
V: TRBV5-1
DNA: TGCGCCACCTCAGGGGGGGCCAACACCGGGGAGCTGTTTTTT
CDR3: CATSGGANTGELFF

D: -
J: TRBJ2-1
size: many
V: TRBV4-3
DNA: TGCGCCAGCAGCCAAGATTTACGACGAGAGCAGTTCTTC
CDR3: CASSQDLRREQFF

D: -
J: TRBJ1-5
size: few
V: TRBV7-2
DNA: TGTGCCAGCAGCTTAGGAGACGGGCCGAGCAATCAGCCCCAGCATTTT
CDR3: CASSLGDGPSNQPQHF

D: -
J: TRBJ2-5
size: many
V: TRBV5-4
DNA: TGTGCCAGCAGCTATAGGGGGGCGGAGACCCAGTACTTC
CDR3: CASSYRGAETQYF

D: -
J: TRBJ1-2
size: few
V: TRBV30
DNA: TGTGCCTGGAGTGTTCGTTGGGTGTTCCCCTATGGCTACACCTTC
CDR3: CAWSVRWVFPYGYTF

D: TRBD2
J: TRBJ2-3
size: few
V: TRBV5-1
DNA: TGCGCCAGCTCTACTACCGGGACTAGCGGGTCCACAGATACGCAGTATTTT
CDR3: CASSTTGTSGSTDTQYF

D: -
J: TRBJ1-3
size: -
V: TRBV7-9
DNA: TGTGCCAGCAGCCCCGGGGGAGCTTACTCTGGAAACACCATATATTTT
CDR3: CASSPGGAYSGNTIYF

D: -
J: TRBJ1-2
size: -
V: TRBV9
DNA: TGTGCCAGCAGCGTTGACGGGGGCCCCTTAGGCTACACCTTC
CDR3: CASSVDGGPLGYTF

D: -
J: TRBJ2-2
size: few
V: TRBV7-2
DNA: TGTGCCAGCAGGAATTCAGGAGCTGGCACCGGGGAGCTGTTTTTT
CDR3: CASRNSGAGTGELFF

D: -
J: TRBJ2-3
size: -
V: TRBV6-6
DNA: TGTGCCAGCAGTTACAGGGCTAGCACCAGAGATACGCAGTATTTT
CDR3: CASSYRASTRDTQYF

D: -
J: TRBJ2-3
size: few
V: TRBV20-1
DNA: TGCAGTGCTAGAGACCCAGGTCGCACAGATACGCAGTATTTT
CDR3: CSARDPGRTDTQYF

D: TRBD1
J: TRBJ2-7
size: few
V: TRBV7-8
DNA: TGTGCCAGCAGCTTGGGGACAGGGGGTCTCGAGCAGTACTTC
CDR3: CASSLGTGGLEQYF

D: TRBD1
J: TRBJ2-3
size: few
V: TRBV18
DNA: TGTGCCAGCTTAGGACAGGGCGGTGGTGATACGCAGTATTTT
CDR3: CASLGQGGGDTQYF

D: -
J: TRBJ1-6
size: few
V: TRBV6-5
DNA: TGTGCCAGCAGTTACTCTAGCACAGGGCCCAATTCACCCCTCCACTTT
CDR3: CASSYSSTGPNSPLHF

D: -
J: TRBJ2-5
size: -
V: TRBV5-5
DNA: TGTGCCAGCAGCTGGGGCTGGGAAGAGACCCAGTACTTC
CDR3: CASSWGWEETQYF

D: -
J: TRBJ2-7
size: many
V: TRBV5-4
DNA: TGTGCCGGCTACTCCTACGAGCAGTACTTC
CDR3: CAGYSYEQYF

D: -
J: TRBJ2-1
size: few
V: TRBV7-3
DNA: TGTGCCAGCAGCCGACAGGGGAGGGGTGAGCAGTTCTTC
CDR3: CASSRQGRGEQFF

D: -
J: TRBJ2-1
size: few
V: TRBV6-2/TRBV6-3
DNA: TGTGCCAGCAAATCCCGCGGGGCTCGACAGTACAATGAGCAGTTCTTC
CDR3: CASKSRGARQYNEQFF

D: -
J: TRBJ2-5
size: -
V: TRBV4-3
DNA: TGCGCCAGCAGCCAGGGACCTTATCAGAGGGAGACCCAGTACTTC
CDR3: CASSQGPYQRETQYF

D: -
J: TRBJ2-3
size: few
V: TRBV9
DNA: TGTGCCAGCAGCGTAGCTATAGGGAGAGATACGCAGTATTTT
CDR3: CASSVAIGRDTQYF

D: -
J: TRBJ2-3
size: -
V: TRBV5-6
DNA: TGTGCCAGCAGTTCAGGGATACATACGCAGTATTTT
CDR3: CASSSGIHTQYF

D: -
J: TRBJ2-6
size: -
V: TRBV9
DNA: TGTGCCAGCATAATTAGATTCAACTCTGGGGCCAACGTCCTGACTTTC
CDR3: CASIIRFNSGANVLTF

D: -
J: TRBJ1-2
size: few
V: TRBV7-2
DNA: TGTGCCAGCAGAAAGGGGGTCCATGGCTACACCTTC
CDR3: CASRKGVHGYTF

D: -
J: TRBJ2-7
size: -
V: TRBV7-6
DNA: TGTGCCAGCAGCCTATCATTTGGGAGCTCCTACGAGCAGTACTTC
CDR3: CASSLSFGSSYEQYF

D: -
J: TRBJ2-1
size: -
V: TRBV7-2
DNA: TGTGCCAGCAGCTTCCCGGGCACCGCCCAGTTCTTC
CDR3: CASSFPGTAQFF

D: -
J: TRBJ1-1
size: few
V: TRBV19
DNA: TGTGCCAGTAGCTTCGGGACATCCCTGAACACTGAAGCTTTCTTT
CDR3: CASSFGTSLNTEAFF

D: TRBD1
J: TRBJ1-6
size: few
V: TRBV9
DNA: TGTGCCAGCAGCGTCACCGGGACAGGGGTTTCACCCCTCCACTTT
CDR3: CASSVTGTGVSPLHF

D: TRBD2
J: TRBJ2-5
size: few
V: TRBV6-6
DNA: TGTGCCAGCAGGCGACTAGCGGGGGGGAAAGAGACCCAGTACTTC
CDR3: CASRRLAGGKETQYF

D: -
J: TRBJ2-5
size: -
V: TRBV7-9
DNA: TGTGCCAGCAGCTTCGACGTGGGACGGGAAAACTTC
CDR3: CASSFDVGRENF

D: TRBD1
J: TRBJ2-2
size: few
V: TRBV4-2
DNA: TGTGCCAGCAGCCAAGAAAGACAGGGGAATGGCGGGGAGCTGTTTTTT
CDR3: CASSQERQGNGGELFF

D: TRBD2
J: TRBJ2-1
size: -
V: TRBV6-6
DNA: TGTGCCAGCAGTTACGGTGGGACTACCTACAATGAGCAGTTCTTC
CDR3: CASSYGGTTYNEQFF

D: TRBD1
J: TRBJ2-2
size: many
V: TRBV4-1
DNA: TGCGCCAGCAGTCTTCGACAGGGAAACACCGGGGAGCTGTTTTTT
CDR3: CASSLRQGNTGELFF

D: -
J: TRBJ2-5
size: many
V: TRBV6-2/TRBV6-3
DNA: TGTGCCAGTCTGGACTGGAACCAAGAGACCCAGTACTTC
CDR3: CASLDWNQETQYF

D: TRBD1
J: TRBJ2-7
size: -
V: TRBV2
DNA: TGTGCCAGCAGATTGGACAGGGGCGAGCAGTACTTC
CDR3: CASRLDRGEQYF

D: -
J: TRBJ2-5
size: few
V: TRBV4-3
DNA: TGCGCCAGCAGCCAAGGCCGAGTCCGGGCCTTCCAAGAGACCCAGTACTTC
CDR3: CASSQGRVRAFQETQYF

D: -
J: TRBJ2-7
size: few
V: TRBV4-3
DNA: TGCGCCAGCAGCCAGGAGGGGTTTTCCTACGAGCAGTACTTC
CDR3: CASSQEGFSYEQYF

D: TRBD1
J: TRBJ2-5
size: few
V: TRBV15
DNA: TGTGCCACCAGCAGAGATAGGGACAGGGGTCGCCAAGAGACCCAGTACTTC
CDR3: CATSRDRDRGRQETQYF

D: -
J: TRBJ2-2
size: few
V: TRBV9
DNA: TGTGCCAGCAGCGTTGGCAAGGGCGTGACATCCCGACTGAACACCGGGGAGCTGTTTTTT
CDR3: CASSVGKGVTSRLNTGELFF

D: -
J: TRBJ1-2
size: few
V: TRBV28
DNA: TGTGCCAGCTCGGGAGGGGGGTACCCTAACTATGGCTACACCTTC
CDR3: CASSGGGYPNYGYTF

D: TRBD1
J: TRBJ2-5
size: -
V: TRBV27
DNA: TGTGCCAGCAGAGGATGGGACAGGACCCAAGAGACCCAGTACTTC
CDR3: CASRGWDRTQETQYF